Listed below are T cell receptor beta chains from one sample, sequenced in a study of CD8 T cells in Susac syndrome. TCRdb itself ran the immunoSEQ multiplex PCR reads through MiXCR, one entry per CDR3 protein. The sample lists 200,000 or so distinct CDR3 sequences, 90% to 95% occurring once. Sequencing input: CD4+ T cells from PBMCs. The receptors originated from a human donor with multiple sclerosis. Each CDR3 is given with its conserved first and last residue. D genes are given only for firm matches. Not all rows give a size; the values are once, few, many and, for expanded clones, a class.

V gene	clone size	D gene	J gene	CDR3 protein	CDR3 DNA
TRBV2	.	.	TRBJ1-2	CASSVTASYGYTF	TGTGCCAGCAGTGTGACAGCTAGCTATGGCTACACCTTC
TRBV29-1	.	TRBD1	TRBJ2-7	CSGSRGRPYEQYF	TGCAGCGGGTCCAGGGGGCGACCCTACGAGCAGTACTTC
TRBV24-1	.	.	TRBJ2-5	CATSDSGTPGTQYF	TGTGCCACCAGTGATTCCGGGACCCCAGGGACCCAGTACTTC
TRBV20-1	.	.	TRBJ1-6	CSASSYNSPLHF	TGCAGTGCAAGCTCCTATAATTCACCCCTCCACTTT
TRBV29-1	.	.	TRBJ1-2	CSVDSLANYGYTF	TGCAGCGTTGATAGTCTTGCTAACTATGGCTACACCTTC
TRBV27	.	.	TRBJ2-2	CASSWLGRELFF	TGTGCCAGCAGCTGGCTTGGTCGGGAGCTGTTTTTT
TRBV4-2	.	.	TRBJ1-1	CASSQVTLNTEAFF	TGTGCCAGCAGCCAAGTGACTTTGAACACTGAAGCTTTCTTT
TRBV14	.	.	TRBJ1-2	CASSQGQLYITGGYTF	TGTGCCAGCAGCCAAGGACAGCTTTATATAACTGGTGGCTACACCTTC
TRBV4-1	.	.	TRBJ1-2	CASSQDLGDDYGYTF	TGCGCCAGCAGCCAAGACCTTGGGGACGACTATGGCTACACCTTC
TRBV20-1	.	TRBD2	TRBJ2-1	CSARNSGGAAGEQFF	TGCAGTGCTAGAAATAGCGGGGGGGCCGCTGGTGAGCAGTTCTTC
TRBV24-1	.	TRBD1	TRBJ1-2	CATSDLGRGLDGYTF	TGTGCCACCAGTGATTTGGGCAGGGGGCTGGATGGCTACACCTTC
TRBV4-1	.	.	TRBJ2-6	CASSQKFGGFGANVLTF	TGCGCCAGCAGCCAAAAATTTGGGGGATTTGGGGCCAACGTCCTGACTTTC
TRBV18	few	.	TRBJ2-7	CASSQRTGYEQYF	TGTGCCAGCTCTCAACGCACAGGGTACGAGCAGTACTTC
TRBV29-1	.	TRBD1	TRBJ2-7	CSVERQGAPYEQYF	TGCAGCGTTGAAAGACAGGGAGCCCCCTACGAGCAGTACTTC
TRBV7-2	once	.	TRBJ1-5	CASSWGHLQPQHF	TGTGCCAGCAGCTGGGGGCATTTGCAGCCCCAGCATTTT